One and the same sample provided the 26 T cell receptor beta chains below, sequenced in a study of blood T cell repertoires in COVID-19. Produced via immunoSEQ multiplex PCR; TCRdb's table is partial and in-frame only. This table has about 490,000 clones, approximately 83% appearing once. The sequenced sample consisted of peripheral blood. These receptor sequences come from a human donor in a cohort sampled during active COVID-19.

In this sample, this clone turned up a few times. CDR3 protein: CASSRAGGFNYGYTF. For the CDR3, the DNA is TGTGCCAGCAGCCGAGCAGGGGGATTTAACTATGGCTACACCTTC. The rearrangement uses TRBV6-5 and TRBJ1-2, with TRBD1 matching over 7 bases. This CDR3 has 15 residues. Germline V lookup: CDR1 MNHEY, CDR2 SVGAGI. J gave up 1 base and V 6 bases, and 8 bases lay outside the gene matches.

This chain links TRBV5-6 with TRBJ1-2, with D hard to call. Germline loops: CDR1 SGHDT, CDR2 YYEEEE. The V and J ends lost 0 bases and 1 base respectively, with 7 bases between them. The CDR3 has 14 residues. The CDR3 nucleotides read TGTGCCAGCAGCTTGGTTGGCAGTAACTATGGCTACACCTTC. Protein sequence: CASSLVGSNYGYTF.

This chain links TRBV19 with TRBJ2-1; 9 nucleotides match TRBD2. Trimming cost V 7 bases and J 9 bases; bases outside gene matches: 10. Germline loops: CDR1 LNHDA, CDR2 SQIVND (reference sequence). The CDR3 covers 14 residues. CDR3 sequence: CASNLGLARSEQFF. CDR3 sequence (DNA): TGTGCCAGTAACCTGGGACTAGCCCGGAGTGAGCAGTTCTTC.

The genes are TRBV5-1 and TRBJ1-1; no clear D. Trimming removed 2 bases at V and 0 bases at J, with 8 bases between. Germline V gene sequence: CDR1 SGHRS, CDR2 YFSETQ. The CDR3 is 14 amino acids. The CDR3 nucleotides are TGCGCCAGCAGCTTAAGCGGGGTGAACACTGAAGCTTTCTTT. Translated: CASSLSGVNTEAFF.

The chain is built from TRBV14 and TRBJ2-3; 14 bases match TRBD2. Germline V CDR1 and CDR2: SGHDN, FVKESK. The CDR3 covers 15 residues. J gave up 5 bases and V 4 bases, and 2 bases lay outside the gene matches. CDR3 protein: CASSRGLAGGDTQYF. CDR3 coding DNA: TGTGCCAGCAGCCGCGGACTAGCGGGAGGAGATACGCAGTATTTT.

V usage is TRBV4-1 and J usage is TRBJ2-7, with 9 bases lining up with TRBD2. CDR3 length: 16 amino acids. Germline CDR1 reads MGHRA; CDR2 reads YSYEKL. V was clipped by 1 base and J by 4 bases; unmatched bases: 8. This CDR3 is CASSQGLAGWGYEQYF. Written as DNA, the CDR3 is TGCGCCAGCAGCCAAGGGCTAGCGGGATGGGGGTACGAGCAGTACTTC.

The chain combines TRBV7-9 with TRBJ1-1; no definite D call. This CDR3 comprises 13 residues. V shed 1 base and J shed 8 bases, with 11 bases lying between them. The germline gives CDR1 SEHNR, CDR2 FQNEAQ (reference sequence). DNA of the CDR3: TGTGCCAGCAGCTTAGAGCCTTTGACAGAAGCTTTCTTT. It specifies CASSLEPLTEAFF. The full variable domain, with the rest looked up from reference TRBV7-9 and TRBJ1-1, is DTGVSQNPRHKITKRGQNVTFRCDPISEHNRLYWYRQTLGQGPEFLTYFQNEAQLEKSRLLSDRFSAERPKGSFSTLEIQRTEQGDSAMYLCASSLEPLTEAFFGQGTRLTVV.

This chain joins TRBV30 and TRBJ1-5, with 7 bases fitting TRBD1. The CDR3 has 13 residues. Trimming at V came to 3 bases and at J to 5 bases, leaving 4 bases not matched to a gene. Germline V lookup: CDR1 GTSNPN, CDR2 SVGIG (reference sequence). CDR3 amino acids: CAWRDRNYQPQHF. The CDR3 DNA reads TGTGCCTGGAGGGACAGGAATTATCAGCCCCAGCATTTT.

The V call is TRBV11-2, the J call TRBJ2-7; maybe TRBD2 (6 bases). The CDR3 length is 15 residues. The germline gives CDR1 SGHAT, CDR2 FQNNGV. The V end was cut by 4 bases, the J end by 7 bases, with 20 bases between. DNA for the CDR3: TGTGCCAGCAGCTATAGTGCAGGGAGGCCAGATGAGCAGTACTTC. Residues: CASSYSAGRPDEQYF.

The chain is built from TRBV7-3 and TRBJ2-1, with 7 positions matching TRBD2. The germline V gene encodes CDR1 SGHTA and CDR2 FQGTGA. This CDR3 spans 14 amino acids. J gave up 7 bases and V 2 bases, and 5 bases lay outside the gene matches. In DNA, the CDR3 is TGTGCCAGCAGCTTAGCGGGAGTAAGAAATGAGCAGTTCTTC. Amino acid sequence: CASSLAGVRNEQFF. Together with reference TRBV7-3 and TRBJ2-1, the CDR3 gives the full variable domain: GAGVSQTPSNKVTEKGKYVELRCDPISGHTALYWYRQSLGQGPEFLIYFQGTGAADDSGLPNDRFFAVRPEGSVSTLKIQRTERGDSAVYLCASSLAGVRNEQFFGPGTRLTVL.

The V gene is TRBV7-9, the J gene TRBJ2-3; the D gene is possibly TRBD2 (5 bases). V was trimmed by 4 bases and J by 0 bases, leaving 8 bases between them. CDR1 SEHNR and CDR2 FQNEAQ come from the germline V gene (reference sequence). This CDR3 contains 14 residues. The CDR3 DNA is TGTGCCAGCAGCTCTCGGACTAGCACAGATACGCAGTATTTT. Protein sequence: CASSSRTSTDTQYF.

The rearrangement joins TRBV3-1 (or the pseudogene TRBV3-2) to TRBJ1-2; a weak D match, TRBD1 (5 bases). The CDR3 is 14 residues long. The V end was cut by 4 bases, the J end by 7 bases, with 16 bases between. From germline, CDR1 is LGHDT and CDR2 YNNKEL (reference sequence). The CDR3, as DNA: TGTGCCAGCAGCCCCTTTAATCAGGGTTCTGGCTACACCTTC. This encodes CASSPFNQGSGYTF.

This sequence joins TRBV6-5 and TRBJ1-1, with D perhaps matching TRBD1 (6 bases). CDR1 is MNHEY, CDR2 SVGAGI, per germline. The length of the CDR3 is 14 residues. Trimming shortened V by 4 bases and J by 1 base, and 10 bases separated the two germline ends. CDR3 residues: CASSFGTSNTEAFF. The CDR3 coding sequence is TGTGCCAGCAGTTTCGGGACATCGAACACTGAAGCTTTCTTT.

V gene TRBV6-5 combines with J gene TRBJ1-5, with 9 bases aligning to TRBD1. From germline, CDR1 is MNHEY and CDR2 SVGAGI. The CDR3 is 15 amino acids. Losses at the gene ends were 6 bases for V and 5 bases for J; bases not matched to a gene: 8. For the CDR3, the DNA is TGTGCCAGCAGCTCTACAGGGGGCGTATATCAGCCCCAGCATTTT. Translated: CASSSTGGVYQPQHF.

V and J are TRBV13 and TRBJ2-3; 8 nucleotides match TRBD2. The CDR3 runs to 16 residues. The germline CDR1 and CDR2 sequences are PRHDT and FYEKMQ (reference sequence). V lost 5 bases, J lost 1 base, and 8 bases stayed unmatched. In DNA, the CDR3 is TGTGCCAGCAGCCACAGGGCGGGGGGTCGCACAGATACGCAGTATTTT. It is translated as CASSHRAGGRTDTQYF. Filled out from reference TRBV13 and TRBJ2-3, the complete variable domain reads AAGVIQSPRHLIKEKRETATLKCYPIPRHDTVYWYQQGPGQDPQFLISFYEKMQSDKGSIPDRFSAQQFSDYHSELNMSSLELGDSALYFCASSHRAGGRTDTQYFGPGTRLTVL.

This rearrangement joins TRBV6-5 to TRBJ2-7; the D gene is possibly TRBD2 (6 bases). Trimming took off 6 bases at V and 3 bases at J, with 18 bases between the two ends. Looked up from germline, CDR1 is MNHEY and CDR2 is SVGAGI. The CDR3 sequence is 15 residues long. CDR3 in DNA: TGTGCCAGCAGCCGTAAAGCGGAGGGCCTCTACGAGCAGTACTTC. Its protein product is CASSRKAEGLYEQYF.

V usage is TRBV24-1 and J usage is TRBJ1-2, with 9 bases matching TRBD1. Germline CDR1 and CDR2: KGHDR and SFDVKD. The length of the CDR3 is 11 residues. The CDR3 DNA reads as TGTGTAGGGGGACAGGGCTATGGCTACACCTTC. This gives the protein CVGGQGYGYTF.

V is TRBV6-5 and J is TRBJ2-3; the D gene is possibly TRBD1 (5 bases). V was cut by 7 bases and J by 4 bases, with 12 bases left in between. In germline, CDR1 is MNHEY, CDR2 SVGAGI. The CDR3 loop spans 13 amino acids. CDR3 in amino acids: CASKVQGSDTQYF. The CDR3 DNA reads TGTGCCAGCAAGGTTCAGGGCTCAGATACGCAGTATTTT.

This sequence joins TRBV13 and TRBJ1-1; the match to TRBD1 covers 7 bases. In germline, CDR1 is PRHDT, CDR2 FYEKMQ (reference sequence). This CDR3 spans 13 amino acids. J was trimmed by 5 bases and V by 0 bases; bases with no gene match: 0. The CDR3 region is CASSLGRGTEAFF. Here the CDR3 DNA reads TGTGCCAGCAGCTTAGGCAGGGGGACTGAAGCTTTCTTT. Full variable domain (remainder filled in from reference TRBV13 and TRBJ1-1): AAGVIQSPRHLIKEKRETATLKCYPIPRHDTVYWYQQGPGQDPQFLISFYEKMQSDKGSIPDRFSAQQFSDYHSELNMSSLELGDSALYFCASSLGRGTEAFFGQGTRLTVV.

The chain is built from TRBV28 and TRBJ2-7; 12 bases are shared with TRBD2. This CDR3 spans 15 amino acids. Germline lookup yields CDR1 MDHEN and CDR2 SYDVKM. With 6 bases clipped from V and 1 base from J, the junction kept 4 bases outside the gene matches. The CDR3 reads CASRRTSGASYEQYF. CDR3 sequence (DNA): TGTGCCAGCAGAAGGACTAGCGGGGCTTCCTACGAGCAGTACTTC.

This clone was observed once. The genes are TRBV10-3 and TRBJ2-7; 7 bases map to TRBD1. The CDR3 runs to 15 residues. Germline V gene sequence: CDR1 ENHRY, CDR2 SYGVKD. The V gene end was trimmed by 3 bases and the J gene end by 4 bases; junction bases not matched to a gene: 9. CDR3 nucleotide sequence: TGTGCCATCAGTGAAGGGGGCGAGGGCCTTTACGAGCAGTACTTC. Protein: CAISEGGEGLYEQYF.

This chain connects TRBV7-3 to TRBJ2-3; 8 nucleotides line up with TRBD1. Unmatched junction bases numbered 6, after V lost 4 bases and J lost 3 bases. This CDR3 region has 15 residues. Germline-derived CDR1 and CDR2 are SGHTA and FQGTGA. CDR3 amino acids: CASSYDRGVTDTQYF. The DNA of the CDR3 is TGTGCCAGCAGCTACGACAGGGGTGTGACAGATACGCAGTATTTT.

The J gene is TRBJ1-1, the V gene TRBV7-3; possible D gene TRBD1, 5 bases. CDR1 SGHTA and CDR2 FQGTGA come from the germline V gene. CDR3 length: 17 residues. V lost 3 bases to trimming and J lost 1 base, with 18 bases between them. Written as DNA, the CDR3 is TGTGCCAGCAGCTTGGGCCCCCTTCGGGGGTGGAACACTGAAGCTTTCTTT. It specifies CASSLGPLRGWNTEAFF. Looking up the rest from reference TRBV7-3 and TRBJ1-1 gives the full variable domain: GAGVSQTPSNKVTEKGKYVELRCDPISGHTALYWYRQSLGQGPEFLIYFQGTGAADDSGLPNDRFFAVRPEGSVSTLKIQRTERGDSAVYLCASSLGPLRGWNTEAFFGQGTRLTVV.

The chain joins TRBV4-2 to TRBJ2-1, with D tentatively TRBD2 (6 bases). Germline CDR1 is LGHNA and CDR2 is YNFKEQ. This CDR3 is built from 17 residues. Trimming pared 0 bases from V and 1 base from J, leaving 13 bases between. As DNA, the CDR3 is TGTGCCAGCAGCCAAGATCCGGGAGCGGCTTCCTACAATGAGCAGTTCTTC. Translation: CASSQDPGAASYNEQFF.

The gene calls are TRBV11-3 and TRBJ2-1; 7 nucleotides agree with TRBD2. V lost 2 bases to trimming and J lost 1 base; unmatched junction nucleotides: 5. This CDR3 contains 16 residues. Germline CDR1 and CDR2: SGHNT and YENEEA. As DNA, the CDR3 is TGTGCCAGCAGCTTACTCTCGGGAGGATCCTACAATGAGCAGTTCTTC. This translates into CASSLLSGGSYNEQFF.

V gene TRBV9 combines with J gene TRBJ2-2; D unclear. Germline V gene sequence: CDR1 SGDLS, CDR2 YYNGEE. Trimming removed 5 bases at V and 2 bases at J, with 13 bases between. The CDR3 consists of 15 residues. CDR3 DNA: TGTGCCAGCAGTCCCGGGTCCTTTAACACCGGGGAGCTGTTTTTT. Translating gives CASSPGSFNTGELFF.